The 10 T cell receptor beta chains below were found in one sample sequenced in a study of shared clonotypes between healthy human individuals. Sequenced by immunoSEQ multiplex PCR; TCRdb stores in-frame clones only, minus some. The data hold some 1,400,000 clones, with about 96% observed a single time. Material for sequencing was naive CD4+ T cells sorted from blood. Specified subset: CD45RA+ positively selected. These receptors all stem from a man aged 25 to 45 in good health.

The CDR3 DNA is TGCGCCAGCAGCCCTACGAGCCATGAAAAACTGTTTTTT. As protein: CASSPTSHEKLFF. The rearrangement uses TRBV5-1 and TRBJ1-4; D gene uncertain. Trimming took off 4 bases at V and 6 bases at J, with 10 bases between the two ends. There are 13 residues in the CDR3. CDR1 is SGHRS, CDR2 YFSETQ, per germline.

The chain employs TRBV2 and TRBJ2-1; 10 bases fit TRBD2. The trim removed 7 bases at V and 2 bases at J, leaving 5 bases unmatched. This CDR3 has 15 residues. The V gene's germline CDR1 is SNHLY and CDR2 FYNNEI. The CDR3 sequence: CASNALAGAYNEQFF. CDR3 in DNA: TGTGCCAGCAACGCTCTAGCGGGAGCCTACAATGAGCAGTTCTTC. Looking up the rest from reference TRBV2 and TRBJ2-1 gives the full variable domain: EPEVTQTPSHQVTQMGQEVILRCVPISNHLYFYWYRQILGQKVEFLVSFYNNEISEKSEIFDDQFSVERPDGSNFTLKIRSTKLEDSAMYFCASNALAGAYNEQFFGPGTRLTVL.

The chain employs TRBV2 and TRBJ2-7, with 10 bases that match TRBD2. The CDR3 length is 13 residues. Trimming removed 6 bases from V and 10 bases from J; junction bases left unmatched: 9. Germline V gene lookup returns CDR1 SNHLY and CDR2 FYNNEI. CDR3 loop: CASSPTSGNPQYF. CDR3 bases: TGTGCCAGCAGCCCAACTAGCGGGAACCCTCAGTACTTC.

The rearrangement links TRBV21-1 to TRBJ1-2; the table's D call, TRBD1, has no DNA check behind it. TRBV21-1 counts as a pseudogene. The CDR3 totals 13 residues. The CDR3: CASTAIRGFGYTF. CDR3 sequence (DNA): TGTGCCAGCACCGCTATTAGGGGCTTTGGCTACACCTTC.

V and J are TRBV9 and TRBJ1-3; tentatively, D is TRBD1 (5 bases). The CDR3 has 13 residues. V was shortened by 4 bases and J by 4 bases, with 9 bases between the two germline ends. Germline V gene data show CDR1 as SGDLS and CDR2 as YYNGEE. CDR3 coding DNA: TGTGCCAGCAGCTCCCGGGGCGGAAACACCATATATTTT. It translates to CASSSRGGNTIYF.

The chain carries TRBV7-9 and TRBJ2-1, with 9 bases lining up with TRBD2. This CDR3 is 15 amino acids long. Germline loops: CDR1 SEHNR, CDR2 FQNEAQ (reference sequence). After removal of 5 bases from V and 3 bases from J, the junction contained 5 bases not matched to a gene. For the CDR3, the DNA is TGTGCCAGCAGCGCTAGCGGGATGAGCTACAATGAGCAGTTCTTC. Its translation is CASSASGMSYNEQFF.

V usage is TRBV5-1 and J usage is TRBJ1-1; the D is unclear. The CDR3 runs 13 residues. Trimming removed 6 bases at V and 1 base at J, with 10 bases between. Germline CDR1 reads SGHRS; CDR2 reads YFSETQ. The DNA for the CDR3 is TGCGCCAGCAAGATGAGACCGAACACTGAAGCTTTCTTT. Its protein is CASKMRPNTEAFF.

This chain connects TRBV5-8 to TRBJ2-1, with D possibly being TRBD2 (6 bases). Trimming cost V 4 bases and J 7 bases, with 21 bases left between them. Germline V gives CDR1 SGHTS, CDR2 YDEGEE. The CDR3 is 16 residues long. DNA for the CDR3: TGTGCCAGCAGCCTCGGCGCCCGCCCGGCGGGGAATGAGCAGTTCTTC. This translates into CASSLGARPAGNEQFF.

The chain links TRBV19 to TRBJ2-7; TRBD1 agrees at 9 bases. The CDR3 runs to 16 residues. Germline V gives CDR1 LNHDA, CDR2 SQIVND (reference sequence). Unmatched junction bases numbered 8, after V lost 1 base and J lost 4 bases. The CDR3 bases are TGTGCCAGTAGTATAGGTATACAGGGGGCGTCGTACGAGCAGTACTTC. This codes for CASSIGIQGASYEQYF.

V is TRBV10-2 and J is TRBJ2-7; 12 positions match TRBD2. Trimming cost V 4 bases and J 2 bases; bases outside gene matches: 3. The germline V gene has CDR1 WSHSY and CDR2 SAAADI. CDR3 length equals 15 residues. The CDR3 sequence: CASSVLAGGPYEQYF. CDR3 in DNA: TGCGCCAGCAGTGTACTAGCGGGAGGCCCCTACGAGCAGTACTTC.